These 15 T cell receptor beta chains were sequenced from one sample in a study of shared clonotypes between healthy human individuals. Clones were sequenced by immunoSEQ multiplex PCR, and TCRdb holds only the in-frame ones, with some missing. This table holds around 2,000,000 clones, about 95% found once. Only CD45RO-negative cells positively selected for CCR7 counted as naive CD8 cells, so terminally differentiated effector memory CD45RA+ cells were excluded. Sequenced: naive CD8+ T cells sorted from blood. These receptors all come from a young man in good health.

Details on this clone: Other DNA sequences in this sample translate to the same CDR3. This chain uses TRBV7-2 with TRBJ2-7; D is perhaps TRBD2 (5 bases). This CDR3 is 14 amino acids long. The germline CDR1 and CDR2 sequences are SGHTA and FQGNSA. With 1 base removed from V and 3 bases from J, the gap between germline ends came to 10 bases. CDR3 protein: CASSLVPSSYEQYF. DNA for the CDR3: TGTGCCAGCAGCTTAGTACCTAGCAGCTACGAGCAGTACTTC.

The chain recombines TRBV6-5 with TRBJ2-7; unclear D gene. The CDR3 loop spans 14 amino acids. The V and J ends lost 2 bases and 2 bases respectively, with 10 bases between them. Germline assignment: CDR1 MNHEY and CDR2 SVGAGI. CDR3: CASSYRQVAYEQYF. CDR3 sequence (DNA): TGTGCCAGCAGTTACCGGCAGGTTGCCTACGAGCAGTACTTC.

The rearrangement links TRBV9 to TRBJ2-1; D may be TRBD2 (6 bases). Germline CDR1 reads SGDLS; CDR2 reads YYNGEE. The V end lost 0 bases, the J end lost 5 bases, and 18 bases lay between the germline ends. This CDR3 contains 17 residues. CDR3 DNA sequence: TGTGCCAGCAGCGTAGCTTGGAAGGGACTGCCCAACAATGAGCAGTTCTTC. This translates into CASSVAWKGLPNNEQFF.

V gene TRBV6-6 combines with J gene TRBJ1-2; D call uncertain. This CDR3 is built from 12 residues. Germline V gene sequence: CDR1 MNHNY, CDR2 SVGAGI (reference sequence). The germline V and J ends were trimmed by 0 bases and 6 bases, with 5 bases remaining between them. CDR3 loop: CASSYSGNGYTF. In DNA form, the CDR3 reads TGTGCCAGCAGTTACTCGGGTAATGGCTACACCTTC.

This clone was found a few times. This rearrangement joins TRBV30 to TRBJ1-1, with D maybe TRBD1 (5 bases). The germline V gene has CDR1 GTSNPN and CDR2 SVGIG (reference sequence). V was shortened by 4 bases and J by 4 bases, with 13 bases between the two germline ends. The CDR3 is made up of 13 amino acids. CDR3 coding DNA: TGTGCCTGGAATTCCGGGGGAAGCACTGAAGCTTTCTTT. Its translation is CAWNSGGSTEAFF.

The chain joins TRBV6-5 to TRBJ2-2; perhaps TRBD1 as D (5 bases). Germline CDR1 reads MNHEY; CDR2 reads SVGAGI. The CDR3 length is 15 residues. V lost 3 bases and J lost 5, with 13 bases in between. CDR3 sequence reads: CASSYWAGLTGELFF. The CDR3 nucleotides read TGTGCCAGCAGTTATTGGGCAGGGCTGACCGGGGAGCTGTTTTTT.

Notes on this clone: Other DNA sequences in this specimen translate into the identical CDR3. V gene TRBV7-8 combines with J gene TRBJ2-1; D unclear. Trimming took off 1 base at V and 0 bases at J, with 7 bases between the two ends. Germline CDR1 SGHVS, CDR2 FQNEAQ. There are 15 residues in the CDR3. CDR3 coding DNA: TGTGCCAGCAGCTTAGACCCGAGCTCCTACAATGAGCAGTTCTTC. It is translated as CASSLDPSSYNEQFF.

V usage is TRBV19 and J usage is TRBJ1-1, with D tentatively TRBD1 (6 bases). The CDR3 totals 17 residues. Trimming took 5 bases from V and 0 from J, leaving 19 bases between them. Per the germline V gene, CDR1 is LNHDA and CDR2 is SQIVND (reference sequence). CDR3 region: CASSDLPQGTMNTEAFF. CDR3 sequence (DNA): TGTGCCAGTAGTGACTTACCACAGGGCACCATGAACACTGAAGCTTTCTTT.

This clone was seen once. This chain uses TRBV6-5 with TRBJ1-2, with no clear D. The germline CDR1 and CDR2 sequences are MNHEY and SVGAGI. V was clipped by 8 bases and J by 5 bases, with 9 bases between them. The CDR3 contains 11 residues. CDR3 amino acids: CASVGGYGYTF. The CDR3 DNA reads TGTGCCAGCGTGGGAGGATATGGCTACACCTTC.

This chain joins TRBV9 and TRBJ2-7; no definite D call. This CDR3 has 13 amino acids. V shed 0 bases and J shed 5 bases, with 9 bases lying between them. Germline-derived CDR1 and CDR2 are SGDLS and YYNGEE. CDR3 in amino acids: CASSVEGIDEQYF. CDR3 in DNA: TGTGCCAGCAGCGTAGAAGGAATTGACGAGCAGTACTTC.

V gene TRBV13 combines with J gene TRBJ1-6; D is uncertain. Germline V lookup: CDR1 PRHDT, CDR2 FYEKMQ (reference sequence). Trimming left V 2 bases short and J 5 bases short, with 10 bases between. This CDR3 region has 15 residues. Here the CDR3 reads CASSLQEQNNSPLHF. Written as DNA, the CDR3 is TGTGCCAGCAGCTTACAGGAACAAAATAATTCACCCCTCCACTTT.

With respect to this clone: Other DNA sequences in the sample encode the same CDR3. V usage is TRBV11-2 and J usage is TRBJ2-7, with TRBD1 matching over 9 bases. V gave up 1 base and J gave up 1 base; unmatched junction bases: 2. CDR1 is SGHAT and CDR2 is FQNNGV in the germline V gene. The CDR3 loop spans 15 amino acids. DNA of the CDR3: TGTGCCAGCAGCTTAGGGACAGGGGCTTCCTACGAGCAGTACTTC. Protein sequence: CASSLGTGASYEQYF.

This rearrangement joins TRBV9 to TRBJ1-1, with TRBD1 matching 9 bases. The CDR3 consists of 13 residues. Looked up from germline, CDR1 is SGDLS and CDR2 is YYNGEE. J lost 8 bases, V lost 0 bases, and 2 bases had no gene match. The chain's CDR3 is CASSVDGQGEAFF. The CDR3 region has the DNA TGTGCCAGCAGCGTAGATGGACAGGGGGAAGCTTTCTTT.

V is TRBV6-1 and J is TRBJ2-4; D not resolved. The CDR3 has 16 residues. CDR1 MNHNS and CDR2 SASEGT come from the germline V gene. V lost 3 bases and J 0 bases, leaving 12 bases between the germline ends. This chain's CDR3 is CASSDASWLAKNIQYF. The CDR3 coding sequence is TGTGCCAGCAGTGACGCGAGCTGGCTAGCCAAAAACATTCAGTACTTC.

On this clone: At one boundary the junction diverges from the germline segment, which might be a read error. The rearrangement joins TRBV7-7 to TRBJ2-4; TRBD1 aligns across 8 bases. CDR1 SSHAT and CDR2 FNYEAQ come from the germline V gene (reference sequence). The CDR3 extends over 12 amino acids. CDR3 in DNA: TGTGCTAGCAGCTTGACAGGGGAAGGACGGTACTTC. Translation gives CASSLTGEGRYF.